One TCR beta chain is described in this entry. Its target is not known. Sequencing used immunoSEQ v3.0 at survey level. Repertoires were generated with immunoSEQ multiplex PCR, while TCRdb's copy carries only in-frame clones and drops some. The sample lists 25,000 to 30,000 clones, 86% occurring once. Each participant with HIV received care in the United States. This entry is derived from a study of long-term antiretroviral therapy in people with HIV. The study, taken as a whole, reports: Post-ART, diversity grew, though it stayed under transplant donor control levels. Control repertoires displayed wider CDR3 length ranges than the HIV repertoires.

The sample was unsorted PBMCs, taken roughly 2.6 years after starting antiretroviral therapy. The sequence was obtained from a middle-aged man with HIV.

CDR3 sequence: CATSRDLRGARNQPQHF. CDR3 nucleotide sequence: TGTGCCACCAGCAGAGATCTGCGAGGGGCTCGAAATCAGCCCCAGCATTTT. V and J are TRBV15 and TRBJ1-5; a weak D match, TRBD1 (5 bases). CDR1 LNHNV and CDR2 YYDKDF come from the germline V gene (reference sequence). The germline V and J ends were trimmed by 0 bases and 4 bases, with 16 bases remaining between them. CDR3 length: 17 residues.